Listed here are 14 T cell receptor beta chains from one sample, sequenced in a study of identical twins. TCRdb independently ran MiXCR on the 5' RACE reads; one entry per CDR3 protein. The top ten hold 14% to 15% of the sample, which has roughly 220,000 distinct CDR3 sequences, 6.5% to 8% seen once. These same records also appear under a second study, on T cells expressing NK-cell markers.

The sequenced sample consisted of CD8+ T cells sorted from blood. The receptors come from a woman between 18 and 29 years old in good health.

This clonotype was counted a few times. The J gene is TRBJ2-1, the V gene TRBV7-7; 8 bases fit TRBD2. With V trimmed by 1 base and J by 2 bases, 4 bases remained unmatched. The CDR3 extends over 16 amino acids. CDR1 SSHAT and CDR2 FNYEAQ come from the germline V gene (reference sequence). CDR3 coding DNA: TGTGCCAGCAGCTTAGGGGTAGCGGGGACCTACAATGAGCAGTTCTTC. This codes for CASSLGVAGTYNEQFF.

The CDR3 spells CSAKGGYEQYF. DNA of the CDR3: TGCAGTGCTAAAGGGGGATACGAGCAGTACTTC. This sequence joins TRBV20-1 and TRBJ2-7, with D tentatively TRBD1 (6 bases). Germline V CDR1 and CDR2: DFQATT, SNEGSKA (reference sequence). This CDR3 is 11 amino acids long. V gave up 4 bases and J gave up 4 bases, with 8 bases separating them.

This clonotype has more than one count but fewer than ten. The CDR3 bases are TGTGCCAGCAGCTTAGACGTGGGCTACGAGCAGTACTTC. Protein product: CASSLDVGYEQYF. The J gene is TRBJ2-7, the V gene TRBV7-2; no definite D call. CDR3 length: 13 residues. V dropped 1 base and J dropped 3 bases, with 7 bases sitting between them. Germline V gives CDR1 SGHTA, CDR2 FQGNSA. The full variable domain, completed using reference TRBV7-2 and TRBJ2-7, is GAGVSQSPSNKVTEKGKDVELRCDPISGHTALYWYRQSLGQGLEFLIYFQGNSAPDKSGLPSDRFSAERTGGSVSTLTIQRTQQEDSAVYLCASSLDVGYEQYFGPGTRLTVT.

This clonotype was recorded at least ten times. The chain recombines TRBV12-3 or TRBV12-4 with TRBJ2-7, with D tentatively TRBD2 (5 bases). Deletions cut 6 bases from V and 5 bases from J, with 17 bases between. This CDR3 comprises 14 residues. The DNA for the CDR3 is TGTGCCAGCAGCCCGCGCGGGCGGGCCAACGAGCAGTACTTC. It codes for CASSPRGRANEQYF.

This sequence joins TRBV5-1 and TRBJ2-3, with TRBD2 identical over 10 bases. The CDR3 length is 20 residues. Germline V lookup: CDR1 SGHRS, CDR2 YFSETQ. V lost 7 bases to trimming and J lost 0 bases; unmatched junction nucleotides: 20. CDR3 sequence reads: CASRPAPGLAYSSSTDTQYF. The CDR3, as DNA: TGCGCCAGCCGACCAGCCCCGGGACTAGCGTATTCTTCTAGCACAGATACGCAGTATTTT.

This clonotype has at least ten counts. The chain joins TRBV15 to TRBJ2-5, with 7 bases aligning to TRBD2. Germline loops: CDR1 LNHNV, CDR2 YYDKDF (reference sequence). The CDR3 consists of 17 residues. The ends lost 5 bases at V and 1 base at J; junction bases unmatched: 13. The CDR3 coding sequence is TGTGCCACCAGCTCCCTGGGGGGGAGCGGACTCCAAGAGACCCAGTACTTC. Translating it yields CATSSLGGSGLQETQYF.

This clonotype was counted only a few times. The chain has TRBV20-1 and TRBJ2-7; 7 bases fit TRBD1. This CDR3 contains 13 residues. Germline CDR1 DFQATT, CDR2 SNEGSKA (reference sequence). After removal of 5 bases from V and 2 bases from J, the junction contained 6 bases not matched to a gene. The CDR3 loop reads CSAPPTGTYEQYF. In DNA, the CDR3 is TGCAGTGCTCCTCCGACAGGGACCTACGAGCAGTACTTC.

This clonotype was seen repeatedly, ten times or more. The chain employs TRBV29-1 and TRBJ2-7; TRBD2 matches 7 bases. Trimming removed 8 bases from V and 3 bases from J; junction bases left unmatched: 7. CDR3 length: 12 amino acids. Germline-derived CDR1 and CDR2 are SQVTM and ANQGSEA. CDR3 sequence: CSYREDNYEQYF. The CDR3, as DNA: TGCAGCTACCGGGAGGATAACTACGAGCAGTACTTC.

This clonotype was seen a handful of times. The genes are TRBV9 and TRBJ2-3, with 10 bases fitting TRBD2. CDR3 size: 13 residues. V trimming: 9 bases; J trimming: 4 bases; junction bases outside the gene matches: 5. CDR1 is SGDLS, CDR2 YYNGEE, per germline. The CDR3 DNA reads TGTGCCACCTCGAGCGGGGGGGCAGATACGCAGTATTTT. Encoded protein: CATSSGGADTQYF. Combining the CDR3 with reference TRBV9 and TRBJ2-3 gives the whole variable domain DSGVTQTPKHLITATGQRVTLRCSPRSGDLSVYWYQQSLDQGLQFLIQYYNGEERAKGNILERFSAQQFPDLHSELNLSSLELGDSALYFCATSSGGADTQYFGPGTRLTVL.

This clonotype was detected ten times or more. The chain links TRBV9 to TRBJ2-2; no clear D. Germline assignment: CDR1 SGDLS and CDR2 YYNGEE. V was clipped by 0 bases and J by 7 bases, with 4 bases between them. The CDR3 sequence is 12 residues long. In DNA, the CDR3 is TGTGCCAGCAGCGTAGGAGGCGGGGAGCTGTTTTTT. This codes for CASSVGGGELFF.

This clonotype was found a few times. Germline is not matched at one junction end, which may reflect a read error. The chain joins TRBV29-1 to TRBJ2-1, with 8 bases that match TRBD1. Germline-derived CDR1 and CDR2 are SQVTM and ANQGSEA. The CDR3 length is 13 residues. CDR3 region: CSVEDRTRTGSEF. The CDR3 region has the DNA TGCAGCGTTGAAGATCGGACGCGGACAGGGAGCGAATTC.

This clonotype was recorded a few times. CDR3 DNA: TGCGCCAGCAGCTTGGCTAGCGGGAGTTCCTACAATGAGCAGTTCTTC. This codes for CASSLASGSSYNEQFF. V gene TRBV5-1 combines with J gene TRBJ2-1; 10 positions match TRBD2. This CDR3 has 16 amino acids. Looked up from germline, CDR1 is SGHRS and CDR2 is YFSETQ. V lost 0 bases to trimming and J lost 1 base; unmatched junction nucleotides: 1.

This clonotype showed up many times. This chain uses TRBV7-9 with TRBJ2-7, with TRBD1 matching 7 bases. CDR1 and CDR2 (germline): SEHNR, FQNEAQ (reference sequence). The trim removed 5 bases at V and 2 bases at J, leaving 6 bases unmatched. This CDR3 has 14 amino acids. CDR3 nucleotides: TGTGCCAGCAGCATTCAGGACAGGCCCTACGAGCAGTACTTC. Protein product: CASSIQDRPYEQYF.

A few counts support this clonotype. V usage is TRBV7-2 and J usage is TRBJ2-7, with D maybe TRBD1 (5 bases). V lost 5 bases to trimming and J lost 2 bases, with 10 bases between them. Germline V gene lookup returns CDR1 SGHTA and CDR2 FQGNSA. The CDR3 runs 13 residues. CDR3 DNA: TGTGCCAGCAGCCCGAAGGACACCTACGAGCAGTACTTC. It translates to CASSPKDTYEQYF.